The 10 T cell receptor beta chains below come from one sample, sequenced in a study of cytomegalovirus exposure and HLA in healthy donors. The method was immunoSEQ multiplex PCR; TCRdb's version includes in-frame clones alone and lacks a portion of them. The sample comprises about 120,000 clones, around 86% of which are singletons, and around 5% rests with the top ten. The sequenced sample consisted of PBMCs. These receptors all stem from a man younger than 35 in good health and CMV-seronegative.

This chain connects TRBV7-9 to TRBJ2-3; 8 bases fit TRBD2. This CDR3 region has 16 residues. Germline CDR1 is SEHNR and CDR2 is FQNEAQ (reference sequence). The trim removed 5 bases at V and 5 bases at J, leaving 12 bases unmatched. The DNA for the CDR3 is TGTGCCAGCAGCCCAGTCGGCGGGGGGAGAGGAGATACGCAGTATTTT. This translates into CASSPVGGGRGDTQYF. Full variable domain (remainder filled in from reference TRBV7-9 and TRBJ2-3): DTGVSQNPRHKITKRGQNVTFRCDPISEHNRLYWYRQTLGQGPEFLTYFQNEAQLEKSRLLSDRFSAERPKGSFSTLEIQRTEQGDSAMYLCASSPVGGGRGDTQYFGPGTRLTVL.

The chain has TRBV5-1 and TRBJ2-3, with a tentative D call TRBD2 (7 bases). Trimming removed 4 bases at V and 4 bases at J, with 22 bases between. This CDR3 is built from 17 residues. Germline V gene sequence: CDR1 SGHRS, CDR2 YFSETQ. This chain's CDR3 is CASSKGRGALLADTQYF. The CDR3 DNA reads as TGCGCCAGCAGCAAAGGCCGGGGGGCGCTCTTAGCAGATACGCAGTATTTT.

The CDR3 loop is CASSPPGLAGVGLYEQYF. As DNA, the CDR3 is TGTGCCAGCTCACCACCGGGACTAGCGGGAGTCGGGTTATACGAGCAGTACTTC. This chain joins TRBV18 and TRBJ2-7, with TRBD2 identical over 14 bases. CDR3 length: 18 amino acids. The V and J ends lost 0 bases and 4 bases, in that order; junction bases with no gene match: 8. CDR1 KGHSH and CDR2 LQKENI come from the germline V gene.

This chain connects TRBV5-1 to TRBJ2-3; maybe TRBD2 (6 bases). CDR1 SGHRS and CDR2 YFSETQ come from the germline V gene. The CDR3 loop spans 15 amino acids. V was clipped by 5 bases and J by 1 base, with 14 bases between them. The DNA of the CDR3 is TGCGCCAGCAGTCCGGAGGGCCTCCGCACAGATACGCAGTATTTT. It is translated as CASSPEGLRTDTQYF.

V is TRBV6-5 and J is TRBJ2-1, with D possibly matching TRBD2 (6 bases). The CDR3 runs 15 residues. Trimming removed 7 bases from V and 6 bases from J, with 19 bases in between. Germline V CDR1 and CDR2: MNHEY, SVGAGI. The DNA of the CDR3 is TGTGCCAGCAATCCCTGGGGACTCGGGGGCAATGAGCAGTTCTTC. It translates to CASNPWGLGGNEQFF.

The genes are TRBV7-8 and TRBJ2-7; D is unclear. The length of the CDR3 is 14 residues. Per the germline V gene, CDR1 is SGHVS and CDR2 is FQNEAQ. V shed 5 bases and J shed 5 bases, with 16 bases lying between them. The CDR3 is CASSPPVTVHEQYF. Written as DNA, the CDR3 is TGTGCCAGCAGCCCCCCGGTTACGGTCCACGAGCAGTACTTC.

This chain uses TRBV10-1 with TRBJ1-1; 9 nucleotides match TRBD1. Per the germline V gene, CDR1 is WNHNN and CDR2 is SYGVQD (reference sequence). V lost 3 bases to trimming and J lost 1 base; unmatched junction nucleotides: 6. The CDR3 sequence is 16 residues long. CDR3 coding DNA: TGCGCCAGCAGTGAAGGGACAGGGTTTTCGAACACTGAAGCTTTCTTT. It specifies CASSEGTGFSNTEAFF.

The CDR3 DNA reads TGTGCCAGCAGTTACTCGATACTAGCGACCTACGAGCAGTACTTC. This codes for CASSYSILATYEQYF. The chain employs TRBV6-5 and TRBJ2-7; 7 bases are a match to TRBD2. CDR3 length: 15 residues. With V trimmed by 0 bases and J by 2 bases, 4 bases remained unmatched. CDR1 and CDR2 from the germline V gene are MNHEY and SVGAGI.

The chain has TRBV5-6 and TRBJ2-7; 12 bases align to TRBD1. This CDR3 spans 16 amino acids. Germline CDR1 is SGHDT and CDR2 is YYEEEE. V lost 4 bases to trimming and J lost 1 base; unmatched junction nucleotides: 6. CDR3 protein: CASSPGTGGRSYEQYF. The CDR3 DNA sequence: TGTGCCAGCAGCCCGGGGACAGGGGGCCGGTCCTACGAGCAGTACTTC. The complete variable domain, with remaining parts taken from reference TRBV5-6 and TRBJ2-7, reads DAGVTQSPTHLIKTRGQQVTLRCSPKSGHDTVSWYQQALGQGPQFIFQYYEEEERQRGNFPDRFSGHQFPNYSSELNVNALLLGDSALYLCASSPGTGGRSYEQYFGPGTRLTVT.

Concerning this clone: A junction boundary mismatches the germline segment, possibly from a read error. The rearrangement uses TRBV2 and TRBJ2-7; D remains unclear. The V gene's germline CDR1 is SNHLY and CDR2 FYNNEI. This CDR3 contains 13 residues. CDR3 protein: CTSSEVQNYEQYF. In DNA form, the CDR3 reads TGTACCAGCAGTGAAGTACAGAACTACGAGCAGTACTTC.